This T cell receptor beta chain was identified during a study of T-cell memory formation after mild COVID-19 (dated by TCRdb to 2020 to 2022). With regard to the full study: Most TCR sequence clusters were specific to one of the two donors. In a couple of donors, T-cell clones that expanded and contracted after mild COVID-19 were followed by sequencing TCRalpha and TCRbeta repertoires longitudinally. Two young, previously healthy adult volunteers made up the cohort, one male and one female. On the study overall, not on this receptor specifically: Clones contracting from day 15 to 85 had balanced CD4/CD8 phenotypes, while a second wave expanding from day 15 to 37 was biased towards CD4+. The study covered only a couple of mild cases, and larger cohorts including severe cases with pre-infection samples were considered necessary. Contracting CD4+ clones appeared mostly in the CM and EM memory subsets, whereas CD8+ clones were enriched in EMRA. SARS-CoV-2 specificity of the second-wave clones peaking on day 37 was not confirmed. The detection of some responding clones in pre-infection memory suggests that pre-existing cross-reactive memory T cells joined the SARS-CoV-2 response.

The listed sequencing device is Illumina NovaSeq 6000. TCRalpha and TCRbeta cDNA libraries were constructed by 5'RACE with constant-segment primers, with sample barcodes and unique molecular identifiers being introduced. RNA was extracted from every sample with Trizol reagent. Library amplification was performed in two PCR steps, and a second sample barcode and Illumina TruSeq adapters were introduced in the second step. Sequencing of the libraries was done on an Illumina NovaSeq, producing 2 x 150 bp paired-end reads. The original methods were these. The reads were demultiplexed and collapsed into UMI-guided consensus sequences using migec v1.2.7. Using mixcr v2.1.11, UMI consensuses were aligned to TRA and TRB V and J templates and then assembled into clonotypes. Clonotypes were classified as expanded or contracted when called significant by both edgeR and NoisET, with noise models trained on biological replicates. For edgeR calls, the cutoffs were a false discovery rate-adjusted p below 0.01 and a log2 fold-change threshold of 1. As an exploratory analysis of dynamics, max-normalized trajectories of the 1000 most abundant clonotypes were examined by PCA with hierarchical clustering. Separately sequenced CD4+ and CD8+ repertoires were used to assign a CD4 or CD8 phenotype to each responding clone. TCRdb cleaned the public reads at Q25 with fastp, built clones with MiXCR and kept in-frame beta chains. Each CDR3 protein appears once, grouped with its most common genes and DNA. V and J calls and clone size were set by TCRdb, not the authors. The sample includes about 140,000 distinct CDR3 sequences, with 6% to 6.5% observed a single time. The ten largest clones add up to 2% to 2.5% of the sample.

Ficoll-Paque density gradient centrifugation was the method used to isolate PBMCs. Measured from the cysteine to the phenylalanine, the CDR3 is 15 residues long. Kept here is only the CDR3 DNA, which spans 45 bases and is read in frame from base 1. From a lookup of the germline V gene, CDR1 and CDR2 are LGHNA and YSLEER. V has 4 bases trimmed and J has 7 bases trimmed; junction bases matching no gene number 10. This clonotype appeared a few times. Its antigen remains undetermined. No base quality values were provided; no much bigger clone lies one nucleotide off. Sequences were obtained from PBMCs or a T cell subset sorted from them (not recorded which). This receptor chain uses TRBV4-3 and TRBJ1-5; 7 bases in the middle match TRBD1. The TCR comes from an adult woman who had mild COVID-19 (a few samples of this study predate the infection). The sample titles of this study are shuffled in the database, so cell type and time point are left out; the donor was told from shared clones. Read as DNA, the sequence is TGCGCCAGCAGCCCAACCCGACAGGGTACGCAGCCCCAGCATTTT. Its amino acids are CASSPTRQGTQPQHF.